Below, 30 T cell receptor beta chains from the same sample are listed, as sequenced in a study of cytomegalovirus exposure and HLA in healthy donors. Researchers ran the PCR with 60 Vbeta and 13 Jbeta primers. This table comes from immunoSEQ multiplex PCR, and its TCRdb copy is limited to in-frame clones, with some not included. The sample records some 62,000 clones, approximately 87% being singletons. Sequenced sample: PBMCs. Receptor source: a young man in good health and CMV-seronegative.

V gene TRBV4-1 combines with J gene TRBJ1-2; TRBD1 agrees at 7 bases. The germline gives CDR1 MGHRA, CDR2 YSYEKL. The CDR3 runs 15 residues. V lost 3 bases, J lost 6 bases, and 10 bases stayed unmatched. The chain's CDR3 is CASSHPSGGRDGYTF. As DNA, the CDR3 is TGCGCCAGCAGCCATCCCTCAGGGGGGCGGGATGGCTACACCTTC.

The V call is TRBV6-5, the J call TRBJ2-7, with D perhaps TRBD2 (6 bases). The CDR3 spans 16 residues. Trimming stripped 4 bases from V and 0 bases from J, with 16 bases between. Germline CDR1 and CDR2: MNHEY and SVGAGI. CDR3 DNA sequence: TGTGCCAGCAGTTTAACGGGACTCATCAGCTCCTACGAGCAGTACTTC. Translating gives CASSLTGLISSYEQYF.

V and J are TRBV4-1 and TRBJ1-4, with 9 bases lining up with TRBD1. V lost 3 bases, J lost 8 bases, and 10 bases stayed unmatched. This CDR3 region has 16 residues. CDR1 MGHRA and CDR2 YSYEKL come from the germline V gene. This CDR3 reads CASSQHGDRVKEKLFF. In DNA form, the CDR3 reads TGCGCCAGCAGCCAGCACGGGGACAGGGTGAAAGAAAAACTGTTTTTT.

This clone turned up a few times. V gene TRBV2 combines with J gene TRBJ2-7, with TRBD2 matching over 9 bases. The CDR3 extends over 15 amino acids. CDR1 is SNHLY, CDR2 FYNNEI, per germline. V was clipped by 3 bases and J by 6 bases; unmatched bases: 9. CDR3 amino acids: CASSDGVRGGFEQYF. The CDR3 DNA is TGTGCCAGCAGTGACGGAGTGCGGGGGGGTTTCGAGCAGTACTTC. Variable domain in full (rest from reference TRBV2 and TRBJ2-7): EPEVTQTPSHQVTQMGQEVILRCVPISNHLYFYWYRQILGQKVEFLVSFYNNEISEKSEIFDDQFSVERPDGSNFTLKIRSTKLEDSAMYFCASSDGVRGGFEQYFGPGTRLTVT.

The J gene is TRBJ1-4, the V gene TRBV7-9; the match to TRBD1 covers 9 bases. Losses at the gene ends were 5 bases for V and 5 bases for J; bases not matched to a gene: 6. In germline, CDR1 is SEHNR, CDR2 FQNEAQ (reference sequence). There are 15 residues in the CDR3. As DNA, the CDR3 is TGTGCCAGCAGCGCGGACAGGGGAGGGAATGAAAAACTGTTTTTT. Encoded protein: CASSADRGGNEKLFF.

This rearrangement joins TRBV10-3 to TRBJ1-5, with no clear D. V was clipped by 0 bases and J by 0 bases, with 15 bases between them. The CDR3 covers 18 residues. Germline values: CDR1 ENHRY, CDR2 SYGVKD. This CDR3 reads CAISESRLTLHSNQPQHF. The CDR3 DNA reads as TGTGCCATCAGTGAGTCGAGGTTAACACTCCATAGCAATCAGCCCCAGCATTTT.

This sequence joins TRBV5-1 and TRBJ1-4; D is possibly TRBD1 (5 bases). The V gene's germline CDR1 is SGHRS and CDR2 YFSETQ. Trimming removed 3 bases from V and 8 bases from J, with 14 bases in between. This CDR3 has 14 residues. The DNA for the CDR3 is TGCGCCAGCAGCTCGGACCTAAAGGGGGAAAAACTGTTTTTT. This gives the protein CASSSDLKGEKLFF.

The chain's CDR3 is CASSYWQGAQETQYF. DNA of the CDR3: TGTGCCAGCAGTTACTGGCAGGGGGCCCAAGAGACCCAGTACTTC. The V call is TRBV6-5, the J call TRBJ2-5, with TRBD1 matching over 8 bases. The CDR3 extends over 15 amino acids. V lost 1 base, J lost 1 base, and 2 bases stayed unmatched. CDR1 is MNHEY and CDR2 is SVGAGI in the germline V gene.

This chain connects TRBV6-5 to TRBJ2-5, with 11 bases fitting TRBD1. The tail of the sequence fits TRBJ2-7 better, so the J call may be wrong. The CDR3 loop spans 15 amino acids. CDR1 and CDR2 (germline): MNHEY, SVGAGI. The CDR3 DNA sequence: TGTGCCAGCAGTTACTCCGGGACAGGGGGCTACGAGCAGTACTTC. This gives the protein CASSYSGTGGYEQYF.

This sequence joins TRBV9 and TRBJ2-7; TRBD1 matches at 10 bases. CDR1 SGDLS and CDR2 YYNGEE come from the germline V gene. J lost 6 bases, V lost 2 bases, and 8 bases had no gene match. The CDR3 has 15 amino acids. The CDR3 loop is CASSVLSGTGVEQYF. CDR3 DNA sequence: TGTGCCAGCAGCGTCCTTAGCGGGACAGGGGTCGAGCAGTACTTC.

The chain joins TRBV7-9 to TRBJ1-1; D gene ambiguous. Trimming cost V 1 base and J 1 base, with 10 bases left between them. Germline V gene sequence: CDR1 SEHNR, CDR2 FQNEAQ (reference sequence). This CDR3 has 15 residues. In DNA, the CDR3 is TGTGCCAGCAGCTTAGATCAGGTATCGAACACTGAAGCTTTCTTT. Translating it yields CASSLDQVSNTEAFF.

The CDR3 bases are TGTGCCAGCAGCCAATCGACAGGTCCTTACTATGGCTACACCTTC. This sequence encodes CASSQSTGPYYGYTF. The chain recombines TRBV9 with TRBJ1-2; possibly TRBD1 for D (6 bases). The CDR3 consists of 15 residues. The V and J ends lost 4 bases and 3 bases respectively, with 16 bases between them. CDR1 and CDR2 from the germline V gene are SGDLS and YYNGEE.

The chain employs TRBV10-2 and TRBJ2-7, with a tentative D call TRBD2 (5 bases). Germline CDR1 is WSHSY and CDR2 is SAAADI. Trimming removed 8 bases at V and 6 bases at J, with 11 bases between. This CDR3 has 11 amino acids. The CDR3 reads CASSGEREQYF. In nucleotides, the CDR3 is TGCGCCAGCTCTGGGGAGCGCGAGCAGTACTTC.

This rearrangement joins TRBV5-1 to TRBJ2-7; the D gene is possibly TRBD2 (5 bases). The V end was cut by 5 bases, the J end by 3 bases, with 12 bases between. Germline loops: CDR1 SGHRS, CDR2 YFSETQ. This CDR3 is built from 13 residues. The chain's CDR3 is CASSRGRDYEQYF. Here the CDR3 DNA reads TGCGCCAGCAGTCGCGGACGGGACTACGAGCAGTACTTC.

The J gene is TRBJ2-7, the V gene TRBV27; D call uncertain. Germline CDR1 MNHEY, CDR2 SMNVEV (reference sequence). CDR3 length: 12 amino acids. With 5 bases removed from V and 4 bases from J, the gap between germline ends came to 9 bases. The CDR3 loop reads CASSPPSYEQYF. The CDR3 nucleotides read TGTGCCAGCAGTCCCCCGAGTTACGAGCAGTACTTC.

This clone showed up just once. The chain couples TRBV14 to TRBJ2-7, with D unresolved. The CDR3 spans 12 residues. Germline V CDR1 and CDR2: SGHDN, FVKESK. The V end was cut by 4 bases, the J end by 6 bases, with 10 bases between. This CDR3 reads CASSPPSGEQYF. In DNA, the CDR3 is TGTGCCAGCAGCCCCCCTTCGGGCGAGCAGTACTTC.

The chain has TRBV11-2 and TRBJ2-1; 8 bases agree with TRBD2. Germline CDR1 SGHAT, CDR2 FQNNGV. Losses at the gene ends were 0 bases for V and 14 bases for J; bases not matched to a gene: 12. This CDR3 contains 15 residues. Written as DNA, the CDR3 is TGTGCCAGCAGCTTAGATTCAGCGGGGGCCCCCAGGGAGTTCTTC. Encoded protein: CASSLDSAGAPREFF.

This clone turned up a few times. For the CDR3, the DNA is TGTGCCAGCAGTGGGAGGACTGAAGCTTTCTTT. This translates into CASSGRTEAFF. J is TRBJ1-1 and V is TRBV25-1; no clear D. The CDR3 has 11 residues. Germline CDR1 MGHDK, CDR2 SYGVNS. Trimming pared 4 bases from V and 5 bases from J, leaving 5 bases between.

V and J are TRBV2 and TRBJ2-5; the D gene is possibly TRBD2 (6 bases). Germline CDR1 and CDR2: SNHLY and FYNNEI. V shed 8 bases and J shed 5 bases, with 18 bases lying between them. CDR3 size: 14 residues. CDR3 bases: TGTGCCAGCTCACAGAGGGAGGTAGGGGAGACCCAGTACTTC. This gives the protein CASSQREVGETQYF. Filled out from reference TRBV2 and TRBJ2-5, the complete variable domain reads EPEVTQTPSHQVTQMGQEVILRCVPISNHLYFYWYRQILGQKVEFLVSFYNNEISEKSEIFDDQFSVERPDGSNFTLKIRSTKLEDSAMYFCASSQREVGETQYFGPGTRLLVL.

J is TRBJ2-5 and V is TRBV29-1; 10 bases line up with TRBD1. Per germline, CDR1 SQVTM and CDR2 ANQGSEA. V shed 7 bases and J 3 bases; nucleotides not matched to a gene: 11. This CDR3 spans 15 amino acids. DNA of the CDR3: TGCAGCGCTAGAGTCGGGACAGGGGTTGAAGAGACCCAGTACTTC. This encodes CSARVGTGVEETQYF.

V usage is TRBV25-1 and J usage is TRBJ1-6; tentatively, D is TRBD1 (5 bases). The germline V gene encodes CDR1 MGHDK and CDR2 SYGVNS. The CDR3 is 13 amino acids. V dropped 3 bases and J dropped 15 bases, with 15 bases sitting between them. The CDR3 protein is CASSDSVVRGLHF. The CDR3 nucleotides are TGTGCCAGCAGTGATTCGGTCGTTAGGGGCCTCCACTTT. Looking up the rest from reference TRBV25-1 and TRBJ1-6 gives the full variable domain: EADIYQTPRYLVIGTGKKITLECSQTMGHDKMYWYQQDPGMELHLIHYSYGVNSTEKGDLSSESTVSRIRTEHFPLTLESARPSHTSQYLCASSDSVVRGLHFGNGTRLTVT.

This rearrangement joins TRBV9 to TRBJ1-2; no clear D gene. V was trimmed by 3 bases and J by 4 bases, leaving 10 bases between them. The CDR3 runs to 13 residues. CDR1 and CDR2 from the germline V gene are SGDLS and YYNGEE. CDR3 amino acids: CASSAQAVYGYTF. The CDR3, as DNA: TGTGCCAGCAGCGCTCAGGCAGTCTATGGCTACACCTTC.

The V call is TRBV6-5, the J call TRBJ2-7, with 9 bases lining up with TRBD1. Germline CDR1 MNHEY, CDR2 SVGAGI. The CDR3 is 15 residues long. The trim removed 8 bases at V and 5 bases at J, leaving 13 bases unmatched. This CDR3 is CASAQSGTGRNEQYF. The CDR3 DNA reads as TGTGCCAGCGCCCAATCCGGGACAGGGCGAAACGAGCAGTACTTC.

DNA of the CDR3: TGTGCCAGCAGGGGTAGCGGGGGGTTCACAGATACGCAGTATTTT. This translates into CASRGSGGFTDTQYF. The rearrangement links TRBV28 to TRBJ2-3; TRBD2 agrees at 10 bases. From germline, CDR1 is MDHEN and CDR2 SYDVKM. After removal of 6 bases from V and 2 bases from J, the junction contained 5 bases not matched to a gene. This CDR3 has 15 amino acids.

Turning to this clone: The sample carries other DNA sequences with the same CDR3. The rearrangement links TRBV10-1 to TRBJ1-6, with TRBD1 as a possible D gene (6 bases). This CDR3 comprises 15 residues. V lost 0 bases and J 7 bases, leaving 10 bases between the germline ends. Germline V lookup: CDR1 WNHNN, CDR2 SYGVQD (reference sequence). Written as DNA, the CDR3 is TGCGCCAGCAGTGAGTCTACAGGGCGAAATTCACCCCTCCACTTT. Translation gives CASSESTGRNSPLHF.

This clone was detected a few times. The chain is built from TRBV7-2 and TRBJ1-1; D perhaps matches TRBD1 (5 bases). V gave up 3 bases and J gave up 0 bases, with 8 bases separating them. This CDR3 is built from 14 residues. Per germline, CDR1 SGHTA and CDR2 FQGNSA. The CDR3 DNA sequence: TGTGCCAGCAGCTTTGCGGGGGTGAACACTGAAGCTTTCTTT. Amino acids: CASSFAGVNTEAFF.

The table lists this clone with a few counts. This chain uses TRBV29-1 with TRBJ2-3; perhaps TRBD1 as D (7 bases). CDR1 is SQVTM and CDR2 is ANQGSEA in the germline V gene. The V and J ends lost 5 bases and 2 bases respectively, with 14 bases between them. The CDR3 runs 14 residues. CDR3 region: CSVSPGGNTDTQYF. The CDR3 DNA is TGCAGCGTTTCCCCAGGGGGGAACACAGATACGCAGTATTTT.

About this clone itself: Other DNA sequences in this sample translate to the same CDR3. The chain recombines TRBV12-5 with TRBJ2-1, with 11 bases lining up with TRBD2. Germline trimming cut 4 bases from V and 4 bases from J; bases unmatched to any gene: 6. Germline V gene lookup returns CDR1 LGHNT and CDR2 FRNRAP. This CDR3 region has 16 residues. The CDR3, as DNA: TGTGCTAGTGGTTCCAGACTAGCGGGACCGTACAATGAGCAGTTCTTC. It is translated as CASGSRLAGPYNEQFF.

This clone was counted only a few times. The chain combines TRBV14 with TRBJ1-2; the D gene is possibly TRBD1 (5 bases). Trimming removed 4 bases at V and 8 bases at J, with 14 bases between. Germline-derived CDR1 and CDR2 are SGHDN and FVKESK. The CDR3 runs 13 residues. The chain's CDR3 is CASSREQVRGYTF. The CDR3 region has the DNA TGTGCCAGCAGCCGGGAACAGGTACGCGGCTACACCTTC.

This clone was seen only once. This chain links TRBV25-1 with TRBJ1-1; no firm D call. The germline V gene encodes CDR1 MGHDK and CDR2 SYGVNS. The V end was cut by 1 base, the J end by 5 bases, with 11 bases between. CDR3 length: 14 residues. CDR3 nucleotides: TGTGCCAGCAGTGAATCTCTAAAATATACTGAAGCTTTCTTT. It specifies CASSESLKYTEAFF. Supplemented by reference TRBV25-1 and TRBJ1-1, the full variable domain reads EADIYQTPRYLVIGTGKKITLECSQTMGHDKMYWYQQDPGMELHLIHYSYGVNSTEKGDLSSESTVSRIRTEHFPLTLESARPSHTSQYLCASSESLKYTEAFFGQGTRLTVV.